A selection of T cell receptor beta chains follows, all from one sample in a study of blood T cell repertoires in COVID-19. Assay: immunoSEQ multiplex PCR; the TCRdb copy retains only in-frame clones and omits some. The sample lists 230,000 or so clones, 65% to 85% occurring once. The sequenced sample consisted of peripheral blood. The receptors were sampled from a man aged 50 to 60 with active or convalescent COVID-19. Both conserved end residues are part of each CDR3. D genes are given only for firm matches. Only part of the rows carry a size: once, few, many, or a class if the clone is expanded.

CDR3: CASSTDRDTEAFF; DNA: TGTGCCAGCAGCACAGACAGAGACACTGAAGCTTTCTTT; size: -; D: -; V: TRBV5-6; length: 13; J: TRBJ1-1
CDR3: CASSQGGTSSTNEKLFF; DNA: TGCGCCAGCAGCCAAGGAGGCACTTCCTCAACTAATGAAAAACTGTTTTTT; size: -; D: -; V: TRBV4-1; length: 17; J: TRBJ1-4
CDR3: CASSLEGTDSGNTIYF; DNA: TGCGCCAGCAGCTTGGAGGGGACTGACTCTGGAAACACCATATATTTT; size: -; D: -; V: TRBV5-1; length: 16; J: TRBJ1-3
CDR3: CASSSGLAATYEQYF; DNA: TGTGCCAGCAGCTCGGGACTAGCGGCTACCTACGAGCAGTACTTC; size: -; D: TRBD2; V: TRBV11-2; length: 15; J: TRBJ2-7
CDR3: CASSMTPGQGREKLFF; DNA: TGTGCCAGTAGTATGACTCCGGGACAGGGTCGAGAAAAACTGTTTTTT; size: -; D: TRBD1; V: TRBV19; length: 16; J: TRBJ1-4
CDR3: CASSLTGGTDTQYF; DNA: TGTGCCAGCAGTTTGACGGGGGGCACAGATACGCAGTATTTT; size: once; D: -; V: TRBV7-3; length: 14; J: TRBJ2-3
CDR3: CASSLLRGRETQYF; DNA: TGTGCCAGCAGTCTCCTACGGGGTAGAGAGACCCAGTACTTC; size: -; D: -; V: TRBV6-5; length: 14; J: TRBJ2-5
CDR3: CAIKGLNQPQHF; DNA: TGTGCCATCAAAGGACTCAATCAGCCCCAGCATTTT; size: few; D: -; V: TRBV10-3; length: 12; J: TRBJ1-5
CDR3: CASSPGRGTSNEQFF; DNA: TGTGCCAGCAGCCCGGGGCGGGGCACTAGCAATGAGCAGTTCTTC; size: -; D: -; V: TRBV7-9; length: 15; J: TRBJ2-1
CDR3: CASTQDRDQPQHF; DNA: TGTGCCAGTACCCAGGATAGAGATCAGCCCCAGCATTTT; size: -; D: -; V: TRBV19; length: 13; J: TRBJ1-5
CDR3: CATSRGEIRHPGNTIYF; DNA: TGTGCCACCAGCAGAGGGGAGATCCGACATCCCGGAAACACCATATATTTT; size: -; D: -; V: TRBV15; length: 17; J: TRBJ1-3
CDR3: CASSQAGLAGRRDTGELFF; DNA: TGTGCCAGCAGCCAAGCGGGGCTAGCGGGGAGGCGGGACACCGGGGAGCTGTTTTTT; size: -; D: TRBD2; V: TRBV4-2; length: 19; J: TRBJ2-2
CDR3: CASSLVVAVSTGELFF; DNA: TGTGCCAGCAGCTTGGTTGTAGCTGTTAGCACCGGGGAGCTGTTTTTT; size: -; D: -; V: TRBV5-5; length: 16; J: TRBJ2-2
CDR3: CASSLPPLQETQYF; DNA: TGTGCCAGCAGCCTACCCCCCCTCCAAGAGACCCAGTACTTC; size: -; D: -; V: TRBV7-2; length: 14; J: TRBJ2-5
CDR3: CASSYGQNEQYF; DNA: TGTGCCAGCAGTTATGGACAAAACGAGCAGTACTTC; size: few; D: -; V: TRBV6-2/TRBV6-3; length: 12; J: TRBJ2-7
CDR3: CASSQDGATNEKLFF; DNA: TGTGCCAGCTCCCAGGATGGTGCAACTAATGAAAAACTGTTTTTT; size: few; D: -; V: TRBV18; length: 15; J: TRBJ1-4
CDR3: CASSIGNSGNTIYF; DNA: TGTGCCAGCAGCATCGGGAACTCTGGAAACACCATATATTTT; size: -; D: -; V: TRBV9; length: 14; J: TRBJ1-3
CDR3: CASKETANTEAFF; DNA: TGTGCCAGCAAGGAGACGGCGAACACTGAAGCTTTCTTT; size: -; D: -; V: TRBV6-6; length: 13; J: TRBJ1-1
CDR3: CASSPPGQPFEKLFF; DNA: TGTGCCAGCAGCCCTCCGGGACAGCCATTTGAAAAACTGTTTTTT; size: -; D: TRBD1; V: TRBV7-2; length: 15; J: TRBJ1-4
CDR3: CASSLQGLDGYTF; DNA: TGTGCCAGCAGTTTACAGGGGCTGGATGGCTACACCTTC; size: few; D: -; V: TRBV12-3/TRBV12-4; length: 13; J: TRBJ1-2
CDR3: CASSLASGGAADTQYF; DNA: TGTGCCAGCAGCTTGGCAAGCGGGGGGGCCGCAGATACGCAGTATTTT; size: -; D: TRBD2; V: TRBV5-5; length: 16; J: TRBJ2-3
CDR3: CARSLCLGGSFYEQYF; DNA: TGTGCCAGAAGCTTGTGTTTGGGGGGTTCGTTCTACGAGCAGTACTTC; size: -; D: -; V: TRBV5-3; length: 16; J: TRBJ2-7